There are a few counts of the clone carrying this T cell receptor (beta chain). Through a sample-barcoded 5' primer and a J-beta primer mix, a second PCR was run for 7 to 11 cycles. TCRdb fed the 5' RACE reads into MiXCR, producing one record per CDR3 protein. The table has about 670,000 distinct CDR3 sequences, over 40% seen once. This specimen belongs to a study of blood T cells in healthy people across ages. This CDR3 contains 15 residues. Germline values: CDR1 SEHNR, CDR2 FQNEAQ (reference sequence). The sequencing sample was made of blood. This chain links TRBV7-9 with TRBJ2-5; possible D gene TRBD1, 6 bases. With the DNA end fitting TRBJ2-7 better, the J assignment may be wrong. This sequence originates from a man of 80 years or more in good health. CDR3 bases: TGTGCCAGCAGGTTGGGGGCAGATACACGGGACGAGCAGTACTTC. Translation gives CASRLGADTRDEQYF.